The clone carrying this T cell receptor beta chain has only a few counts. What it binds is not known. Via MiXCR, TCRdb re-called the reads, giving one row per CDR3 protein. The repertoire includes around 900,000 distinct CDR3 sequences, approximately 32% of them detected once, and 10% to 15% sits in the top ten. The sample belongs to a study of T cell repertoires in cytomegalovirus infection. Across the whole study: Signatures in public TCR beta sequences pointed to both CMV infection and matching HLA type. Findings and caveats of the study: In two of eight donors, the top clonotype was HLA-C-restricted CMV-specific.

In germline, CDR1 is LNHDA, CDR2 SQIVND (reference sequence). This CDR3 is built from 14 residues. Trimming pared 5 bases from V and 6 bases from J, leaving 14 bases between. The chain uses TRBV19 and TRBJ1-3; D is unclear. This material consisted of cultured CD8+ T cells from PBMCs, taken from culture after CMV antigen stimulation. This TCR derives from a human donor in good health (CMV status not recorded). Some clones in this sample may be carry-over from other donors' samples. The CDR3 DNA reads as TGTGCCAGTAGTCCTTGGATGGAGGAAAACACCATATATTTT. Protein sequence: CASSPWMEENTIYF.